These T cell receptor beta chains were read from a single sample in a study of blood T cell repertoires in COVID-19. Repertoires were generated with immunoSEQ multiplex PCR, while TCRdb's copy carries only in-frame clones and drops some. The data contain hundreds of thousands of clones, 70% to 85% of them seen just once; the ten biggest clones take up about 1.9%. What was sequenced was peripheral blood. The receptors originated from a woman aged 80 or over with acute or convalescent COVID-19. The CDR3 runs from the conserved cysteine through the conserved F or W. Each record gives: D gene, J gene, clone size, V gene, CDR3 DNA, CDR3 protein. D genes are given only for firm matches. The size of a clone is reported for some rows only, either as once, few or many, or as a class for expanded clones.

>.|TRBJ2-1|.|TRBV21-1
TGTGCCAGCAGCACGGCTAGCGGGAGGCCGAGCTCCTACAATGAGCAGTTCTTC
CASSTASGRPSSYNEQFF
>TRBD1|TRBJ2-7|.|TRBV19
TGTGCCAGTAGTACAAAGGGGGCGAACTACGAGCAGTACTTC
CASSTKGANYEQYF
>.|TRBJ2-7|.|TRBV19
TGTGCCAGTAGTACTCCGACAAGAGTCCCCTACGAGCAGTACTTC
CASSTPTRVPYEQYF
>TRBD1|TRBJ2-7|.|TRBV3-1/TRBV3-2
TGTGCCAGCAGCCGGGACAGGGGGTCCTACGAGCAGTACTTC
CASSRDRGSYEQYF
>TRBD1|TRBJ2-3|.|TRBV5-1
TGCGCCAGCAGCGGTTCAGGGGGCGGTCGAGATACGCAGTATTTT
CASSGSGGGRDTQYF
>.|TRBJ2-3|.|TRBV18
TGTGCCAGCTCACCCGCCGGGACAAATTTTCCAGATACGCAGTATTTT
CASSPAGTNFPDTQYF
>TRBD1|TRBJ1-6|.|TRBV25-1
TGTGCCAGCAGTGCCAGGGACAGGGGTTATTCACCCCTCCACTTT
CASSARDRGYSPLHF
>.|TRBJ2-7|many|TRBV13
TGTGCCAGCAGCGGCCGACTAGGTCTCTCCTACGAGCAGTACTTC
CASSGRLGLSYEQYF
>.|TRBJ1-5|.|TRBV27
TGTGCCAGCTGGCGGGGAGGGCAGCCCCAGCATTTT
CASWRGGQPQHF
>.|TRBJ1-5|.|TRBV4-3
TGCGCCAGCAGCCAAGGTGGCAGCAATCAGCCCCAGCATTTT
CASSQGGSNQPQHF
>TRBD2|TRBJ2-1|.|TRBV9
TGTGCCAGCAGCCCCGGGACTAGCAATGAGCAGTTCTTC
CASSPGTSNEQFF
>.|TRBJ2-6|.|TRBV12-3/TRBV12-4
TGTGCCAGCAGAGTCGGTGGGGCCAACGTCCTGACTTTC
CASRVGGANVLTF
>.|TRBJ1-1|.|TRBV10-2
TGCGCCAGCAGCCAGTCTGAAGCTTTCTTT
CASSQSEAFF
>.|TRBJ1-5|.|TRBV6-5
TGTGCCAGCAGTCGTGACACATCAAAAAATCAGCCCCAGCATTTT
CASSRDTSKNQPQHF
>.|TRBJ2-3|.|TRBV7-2
TGTGCCAGCAGCTTAAGCGGGCGCAGCACAGATACGCAGTATTTT
CASSLSGRSTDTQYF
>.|TRBJ2-5|.|TRBV5-6
TGTGCCAGCAGCTTGGCCGGGACAATGTACCAAGAGACCCAGTACTTC
CASSLAGTMYQETQYF
>.|TRBJ2-7|.|TRBV7-8
TGTGCCAGCAGCTTTGGTTCGACTGCTTACGAGGAGCAGTACTTC
CASSFGSTAYEEQYF
>.|TRBJ2-5|.|TRBV5-1
TGCGCCAGCAGTATACAGCAAGAGACCCAGTACTTC
CASSIQQETQYF
>.|TRBJ2-7|few|TRBV6-1
TGTGCCAGCAGTGAACGAGACAGTTTTAGCGAGCAGTACTTC
CASSERDSFSEQYF
>TRBD1|TRBJ2-7|once|TRBV27
TGTGCCAGCAGTTTCCTCCCGGGACAGTCCTACGAGCAGTACTTC
CASSFLPGQSYEQYF
>.|TRBJ2-3|.|TRBV7-8
TGTGCCAGCAGCTTCGGACAGCAAATTCCCACAGATACGCAGTATTTT
CASSFGQQIPTDTQYF
>TRBD1|TRBJ2-5|few|TRBV4-3
TGCGCCAGCAGCCAAGAGGGGACAGGGGACGGAGAGACCCAGTACTTC
CASSQEGTGDGETQYF
>TRBD1|TRBJ1-2|.|TRBV6-5
TGTGCCAGCAGATTATTGACAGGGCCGTATGGCTACACCTTC
CASRLLTGPYGYTF
>TRBD2|TRBJ2-1|.|TRBV4-2
TGTGCCAGCAGCCAAGCACTAGCGGGGGGGCGATTGTACAATGAGCAGTTCTTC
CASSQALAGGRLYNEQFF
>.|TRBJ2-5|.|TRBV5-8
TGTGCCAGCAGGGTACGGTCGGGGGAGACCCAGTACTTC
CASRVRSGETQYF
>.|TRBJ1-6|few|TRBV14
TGTGCCAGCAGCCACCAGGGGCAGAGTTCACCCCTCCACTTT
CASSHQGQSSPLHF
>.|TRBJ2-5|.|TRBV15
TGTGCCACCAGCAGAGGGGGACAACAAGAGACCCAGTACTTC
CATSRGGQQETQYF
>.|TRBJ1-1|.|TRBV4-3
TGCGCCAGCAGCCAAGGGGGGGGTCGTCGGAACACTGAAGCTTTCTTT
CASSQGGGRRNTEAFF
>.|TRBJ2-1|.|TRBV7-9
TGTGCCAGCAGCTCCAAACCCCGGGGTCCGAAATACAATGAGCAGTTCTTC
CASSSKPRGPKYNEQFF
>TRBD1|TRBJ1-2|once|TRBV11-2
TGTGCCAGCAGCTTAGGGGGACAGATTTATGGCTACACCTTC
CASSLGGQIYGYTF
>TRBD2|TRBJ2-3|.|TRBV2
TGTGCCAGCAGTCTAGCGGGGGGGGGCACAGATACGCAGTATTTT
CASSLAGGGTDTQYF
>TRBD2|TRBJ2-7|.|TRBV7-2
TGTGCCAGCAGTCCCAAGCGGGAGACCTACGAGCAGTACTTC
CASSPKRETYEQYF
>.|TRBJ1-5|.|TRBV6-2/TRBV6-3
TGTGCCAGCAGTTACTCAGCGTTGGATCAGCCCCAGCATTTT
CASSYSALDQPQHF
>TRBD1|TRBJ1-2|.|TRBV6-6
TGTGCCAGCAGGATGGGACAGGCCCTCTATGGCTACACCTTC
CASRMGQALYGYTF
>TRBD2|TRBJ2-1|few|TRBV18
TGTGCCAGCTCACCGTTGGCCAGTGGCGGGAGCTCCTACAATGAGCAGTTCTTC
CASSPLASGGSSYNEQFF
>.|TRBJ2-7|.|TRBV3-1/TRBV3-2
TGTGCCAGCAGCCAAGGGACAGCGCCCACTGAATTCTACGAGCAGTACTTC
CASSQGTAPTEFYEQYF
>TRBD2|TRBJ2-1|.|TRBV15
TGTGCCACCAGCAGAGATGCCCTAGCGGGGGGGCTCAATGAGCAGTTCTTC
CATSRDALAGGLNEQFF
>TRBD2|TRBJ2-1|.|TRBV7-3
TGTGCCAGCAGCTACGGACTAGCGGGCGCCCTCGGGCAGTTCTTC
CASSYGLAGALGQFF
>.|TRBJ2-7|.|TRBV18
TGTGCCAGCTCACCCGGCGGCTTCATCTCCTACGAGCAGTACTTC
CASSPGGFISYEQYF
>TRBD1|TRBJ2-7|.|TRBV30
TGTGCCTGGGACCGGGACAGGGGGAATGAGCAGTACTTC
CAWDRDRGNEQYF
>TRBD1|TRBJ1-2|.|TRBV4-1
TGCGCCAGCAGCCCCCCCACAGGGGGGGGCTATGGCTACACCTTC
CASSPPTGGGYGYTF
>.|TRBJ1-4|.|TRBV18
TGTGCCAGCTCCACCGCGTACAGGAGTAATGAAAAACTGTTTTTT
CASSTAYRSNEKLFF
>.|TRBJ1-4|.|TRBV28
TGTGCCAGCACCACAGGGTCCGGTGAAAAACTGTTTTTT
CASTTGSGEKLFF
>TRBD1|TRBJ1-1|.|TRBV6-6
TGTGCCAGCAGTTCGGACAGGGGGCACACTGAAGCTTTCTTT
CASSSDRGHTEAFF
>TRBD1|TRBJ1-2|.|TRBV18
TGTGCCAGCTCACCACAGGGGGCAGGAGGCTACACCTTC
CASSPQGAGGYTF
>.|TRBJ1-5|.|TRBV2
TGTGCCAGCAGTGCCCGGGAGCGCCAGCATTTT
CASSARERQHF
>TRBD1|TRBJ2-7|once|TRBV5-1
TGCGCCAGCAGCGAAACAGGGGCCTATCTAGGGGAGCAGTACTTC
CASSETGAYLGEQYF
>TRBD2|TRBJ2-1|.|TRBV11-1
TGTGCCAGCAGCCCTCGAGCGGGGGGGCTTTATAATGAGCAGTTCTTC
CASSPRAGGLYNEQFF
>TRBD2|TRBJ2-7|.|TRBV2
TGTGCCAGCAGTGAAAGGGGACTAGCGTTAAGCTCCTACGAGCAGTACTTC
CASSERGLALSSYEQYF
>.|TRBJ2-7|.|TRBV14
TGTGCCAGCAGCCAAGGACTGTTCTCCTACGAGCAGTACTTC
CASSQGLFSYEQYF
>TRBD1|TRBJ1-2|.|TRBV15
TGTGCCACCAGCTTGACCGGGACAGGGGGTAACTATGGCTACACCTTC
CATSLTGTGGNYGYTF
>TRBD1|TRBJ1-1|.|TRBV18
TGTGCCAGCTCACAGCAGGGGGCGAACCTGCAGGTAGAAGCTTTCTTT
CASSQQGANLQVEAFF
>.|TRBJ1-5|.|TRBV18
TGTGCCAGCTCACCACTGGCCCAGCCTAGTGGTGAGCCCCAGCATTTT
CASSPLAQPSGEPQHF
>.|TRBJ1-5|few|TRBV5-8
TGTGCCAGCAGCTTACCGCCCTATAGCAATCAGCCCCAGCATTTT
CASSLPPYSNQPQHF
>TRBD1|TRBJ2-5|.|TRBV24-1
TGTGCCACCAGTGATTCCCCCGGCCGACAGGGTTGGGAGACCCAGTACTTC
CATSDSPGRQGWETQYF